Presented here are 32 T cell receptor beta chains from one specimen sequenced in a study of blood T cell repertoires in COVID-19. Libraries were prepared by immunoSEQ multiplex PCR; TCRdb keeps only in-frame clonotypes and omits some of them. The sample lists about 380,000 clones, around 89% occurring once. Sequencing was carried out using PBMCs or T cells enriched from blood (not recorded which). Receptors originate from a woman under 30 who had recovered from COVID-19.

The CDR3 coding sequence is TGTGCCTGGGAGAACCTCGGGACAAAATTTTATGGCTACACCTTC. Translating it yields CAWENLGTKFYGYTF. The chain employs TRBV30 and TRBJ1-2, with a tentative D call TRBD1 (6 bases). Germline V gives CDR1 GTSNPN, CDR2 SVGIG (reference sequence). CDR3 length: 15 residues. The ends were cut back, 5 bases at V and 5 bases at J, with 21 bases in the middle. The whole variable domain, remainder taken from reference TRBV30 and TRBJ1-2, is SQTIHQWPATLVQPVGSPLSLECTVEGTSNPNLYWYRQAAGRGLQLLFYSVGIGQISSEVPQNLSASRPQDRQFILSSKKLLLSDSGFYLCAWENLGTKFYGYTFGSGTRLTVV.

The sample holds a few counts of this clone. The J gene is TRBJ1-3, the V gene TRBV10-3, with D unclear. Per germline, CDR1 ENHRY and CDR2 SYGVKD. This CDR3 spans 12 amino acids. V shed 11 bases and J shed 0 bases, with 8 bases lying between them. This chain's CDR3 is CAVAGSGNTIYF. CDR3 in DNA: TGTGCCGTCGCGGGCTCTGGAAACACCATATATTTT.

The V and J genes are TRBV5-6 and TRBJ1-1; TRBD1 matches at 10 bases. The germline gives CDR1 SGHDT, CDR2 YYEEEE. CDR3 length: 16 amino acids. The trim removed 2 bases at V and 5 bases at J, leaving 9 bases unmatched. CDR3 nucleotides: TGTGCCAGCAGCTTCTATGCAGGACAGGGGGGGACTGAAGCTTTCTTT. This sequence encodes CASSFYAGQGGTEAFF.

This clone was seen a single time. The J gene is TRBJ2-3, the V gene TRBV5-1; 15 bases line up with TRBD2. The germline gives CDR1 SGHRS, CDR2 YFSETQ. The ends lost 0 bases at V and 6 bases at J; junction bases unmatched: 11. CDR3 length: 19 residues. CDR3 coding DNA: TGCGCCAGCAGCTTGGGGGGACTAGCGGGAGGCCCCCCCCAGGATACGCAGTATTTT. Translation gives CASSLGGLAGGPPQDTQYF.

This clone was found once. The chain links TRBV7-9 to TRBJ1-2; TRBD1 agrees at 9 bases. Per the germline V gene, CDR1 is SEHNR and CDR2 is FQNEAQ (reference sequence). The CDR3 totals 12 residues. Germline trimming cut 4 bases from V and 7 bases from J; bases unmatched to any gene: 1. Here the CDR3 reads CASSWTGVGYTF. The DNA for the CDR3 is TGTGCCAGCAGCTGGACAGGGGTTGGCTACACCTTC.

V is TRBV10-3 and J is TRBJ1-1; D uncertain. The CDR3 sequence is 13 residues long. CDR1 and CDR2 (germline): ENHRY, SYGVKD. The V end was cut by 8 bases, the J end by 3 bases, with 13 bases between. CDR3 coding DNA: TGTGCCATCTCACCGCGGGAGGACACTGAAGCTTTCTTT. Amino acids: CAISPREDTEAFF.

The chain employs TRBV10-3 and TRBJ1-1; the D gene is possibly TRBD1 (6 bases). Per the germline V gene, CDR1 is ENHRY and CDR2 is SYGVKD. CDR3 length: 15 residues. The ends were cut back, 0 bases at V and 2 bases at J, with 10 bases in the middle. CDR3 residues: CAISESVTGNTEAFF. The CDR3 DNA follows: TGTGCCATCAGTGAGTCTGTGACAGGTAACACTGAAGCTTTCTTT.

The V and J genes are TRBV5-1 and TRBJ2-6; tentative D call: TRBD2 (8 bases). Germline lookup yields CDR1 SGHRS and CDR2 YFSETQ. This CDR3 spans 20 amino acids. Trimming removed 2 bases at V and 3 bases at J, with 24 bases between. The CDR3 nucleotides are TGCGCCAGCAGCTTCGGGAGGGGAGGGGGCCTTCTAAGTGGGGCCAACGTCCTGACTTTC. This sequence encodes CASSFGRGGGLLSGANVLTF.

The CDR3 here is CASSVEPTGGEKLFF. DNA for the CDR3: TGTGCCAGCAGCGTAGAGCCGACAGGGGGAGAAAAACTGTTTTTT. V is TRBV9 and J is TRBJ1-4; 9 bases are a match to TRBD1. Losses at the gene ends were 0 bases for V and 8 bases for J; bases not matched to a gene: 5. Germline V lookup: CDR1 SGDLS, CDR2 YYNGEE. The CDR3 sequence is 15 residues long. The full variable domain, its missing parts supplied by reference TRBV9 and TRBJ1-4, is DSGVTQTPKHLITATGQRVTLRCSPRSGDLSVYWYQQSLDQGLQFLIQYYNGEERAKGNILERFSAQQFPDLHSELNLSSLELGDSALYFCASSVEPTGGEKLFFGSGTQLSVL.

CDR3: CASSLPRRGRGENLAKNIQYF. CDR3 nucleotides: TGTGCCAGCAGTTTACCAAGGCGGGGTCGGGGAGAAAATCTAGCCAAAAACATTCAGTACTTC. The rearrangement uses TRBV28 and TRBJ2-4; a weak D match, TRBD2 (6 bases). With 2 bases removed from V and 0 bases from J, the gap between germline ends came to 26 bases. There are 21 residues in the CDR3. Germline V lookup: CDR1 MDHEN, CDR2 SYDVKM.

The V and J genes are TRBV19 and TRBJ2-2; 11 nucleotides match TRBD2. This CDR3 comprises 18 residues. V lost 6 bases and J lost 4; bases outside the gene matches: 13. Germline V lookup: CDR1 LNHDA, CDR2 SQIVND (reference sequence). CDR3 in amino acids: CASSVEGPSGGTTGELFF. In DNA form, the CDR3 reads TGTGCCAGTAGCGTCGAAGGCCCTAGCGGGGGGACCACCGGGGAGCTGTTTTTT.

This sequence joins TRBV7-3 and TRBJ2-1; the D gene is possibly TRBD2 (6 bases). This CDR3 contains 16 residues. Looked up from germline, CDR1 is SGHTA and CDR2 is FQGTGA. The V and J ends lost 2 bases and 0 bases respectively, with 11 bases between them. This CDR3 is CASSLLVGSSYNEQFF. The CDR3 bases are TGTGCCAGCAGCTTATTAGTCGGGAGCTCCTACAATGAGCAGTTCTTC. Looking up the rest from reference TRBV7-3 and TRBJ2-1 gives the full variable domain: GAGVSQTPSNKVTEKGKYVELRCDPISGHTALYWYRQSLGQGPEFLIYFQGTGAADDSGLPNDRFFAVRPEGSVSTLKIQRTERGDSAVYLCASSLLVGSSYNEQFFGPGTRLTVL.

V usage is TRBV5-4 and J usage is TRBJ1-4, with 8 bases matching TRBD1. Trimming cost V 2 bases and J 8 bases; bases outside gene matches: 8. The CDR3 covers 15 residues. Germline assignment: CDR1 SGHNT and CDR2 YYREEE (reference sequence). The CDR3 DNA reads TGTGCCAGCAGCTTTGACAGGGGCCATAGCGAAAAACTGTTTTTT. Its translation is CASSFDRGHSEKLFF. Variable domain in full (rest from reference TRBV5-4 and TRBJ1-4): ETGVTQSPTHLIKTRGQQVTLRCSSQSGHNTVSWYQQALGQGPQFIFQYYREEENGRGNFPPRFSGLQFPNYSSELNVNALELDDSALYLCASSFDRGHSEKLFFGSGTQLSVL.

The rearrangement links TRBV7-8 to TRBJ1-6, with 7 positions matching TRBD1. The CDR3 contains 16 residues. The V gene's germline CDR1 is SGHVS and CDR2 FQNEAQ. With 0 bases clipped from V and 9 bases from J, the junction kept 8 bases outside the gene matches. The CDR3 is CASSLASPTGSSPLHF. The CDR3 nucleotides are TGTGCCAGCAGCTTAGCGTCCCCGACAGGGTCTTCACCCCTCCACTTT. The entire variable domain, with the rest obtained from reference TRBV7-8 and TRBJ1-6, is as follows: GAGVSQSPRYKVAKRGQDVALRCDPISGHVSLFWYQQALGQGPEFLTYFQNEAQLDKSGLPSDRFFAERPEGSVSTLKIQRTQQEDSAVYLCASSLASPTGSSPLHFGNGTRLTVT.

V is TRBV19 and J is TRBJ1-2, with TRBD1 identical over 8 bases. The CDR3 runs 14 residues. Germline CDR1 LNHDA, CDR2 SQIVND (reference sequence). V was clipped by 6 bases and J by 6 bases; unmatched bases: 9. CDR3 nucleotide sequence: TGTGCCAGTAGGCAACAGGGGGTACTAGATGGCTACACCTTC. The encoded protein is CASRQQGVLDGYTF.

The J gene is TRBJ1-5, the V gene TRBV12-3 or TRBV12-4; D unresolved. V lost 0 bases, J lost 3 bases, and 3 bases lay in between. The CDR3 contains 13 residues. The CDR3 is CASSLAYNQPQHF. The CDR3 DNA sequence: TGTGCCAGCAGTTTAGCGTACAATCAGCCCCAGCATTTT.

This chain uses TRBV19 with TRBJ1-3; D gene unclear. Germline assignment: CDR1 LNHDA and CDR2 SQIVND (reference sequence). V was pared by 5 bases and J by 7 bases, with 18 bases between. The CDR3 loop spans 15 amino acids. The chain's CDR3 is CASSSIESVSNTIYF. The CDR3 DNA reads as TGTGCCAGTAGTTCGATAGAATCGGTATCGAACACCATATATTTT.

The chain carries TRBV7-8 and TRBJ1-1; D call uncertain. Trimming pared 1 base from V and 4 bases from J, leaving 16 bases between. The CDR3 covers 16 residues. Germline CDR1 and CDR2: SGHVS and FQNEAQ. CDR3: CASSLEFRGPGTEAFF. Here the CDR3 DNA reads TGTGCCAGCAGCTTAGAGTTCCGCGGGCCGGGCACTGAAGCTTTCTTT.

As to this clone: The sample has other DNA sequences that encode this CDR3 too. This chain connects TRBV2 to TRBJ1-2, with D perhaps TRBD1 (6 bases). V was shortened by 4 bases and J by 4 bases, with 10 bases between the two germline ends. This CDR3 region has 13 residues. CDR1 is SNHLY and CDR2 is FYNNEI in the germline V gene. The CDR3 nucleotides read TGTGCCAGCAGTGGCCAGGGGAGCTATGGCTACACCTTC. The encoded protein is CASSGQGSYGYTF.

The genes are TRBV5-1 and TRBJ1-1, with 7 bases that match TRBD1. Germline CDR1 SGHRS, CDR2 YFSETQ. The CDR3 consists of 15 residues. The V gene end was trimmed by 4 bases and the J gene end by 1 base; junction bases not matched to a gene: 7. The CDR3 sequence: CASSLYGTENTEAFF. As DNA, the CDR3 is TGCGCCAGCAGCCTATACGGGACAGAGAACACTGAAGCTTTCTTT.

This sequence joins TRBV13 and TRBJ2-7, with 8 bases identical to TRBD2. With V trimmed by 1 base and J by 0 bases, 5 bases remained unmatched. The CDR3 has 16 amino acids. Germline V gene data show CDR1 as PRHDT and CDR2 as FYEKMQ (reference sequence). CDR3 sequence reads: CASSLESGGGSYEQYF. The CDR3 nucleotides read TGTGCCAGCAGCTTAGAGAGCGGGGGCGGCTCCTACGAGCAGTACTTC.

The V gene is TRBV27, the J gene TRBJ1-1; maybe TRBD1 (5 bases). The V gene's germline CDR1 is MNHEY and CDR2 SMNVEV (reference sequence). Trimming shortened V by 6 bases and J by 2 bases, and 10 bases separated the two germline ends. The CDR3 has 13 residues. CDR3 bases: TGTGCCAGCAGGGAGGGGACCAACACTGAAGCTTTCTTT. Translated, it gives CASREGTNTEAFF.

The gene calls are TRBV5-1 and TRBJ1-2, with 8 nucleotides matching TRBD1. Germline values: CDR1 SGHRS, CDR2 YFSETQ. This CDR3 is built from 13 residues. V shed 4 bases, J shed 4 bases, and the junction held 3 bases outside the gene matches. The CDR3 loop is CASSIGQGYGYTF. The CDR3 DNA is TGCGCCAGCAGCATTGGACAGGGCTATGGCTACACCTTC.

The chain recombines TRBV2 with TRBJ1-4; a weak D match, TRBD1 (5 bases). The CDR3 has 13 amino acids. The V end was cut by 10 bases, the J end by 4 bases, with 13 bases between. CDR1 is SNHLY and CDR2 is FYNNEI in the germline V gene. The CDR3 loop is CAITVQGNEKLFF. The CDR3 DNA follows: TGTGCCATCACCGTTCAGGGTAATGAAAAACTGTTTTTT.

Concerning this clone: Other nucleotide sequences from this sample produce the same CDR3. The rearrangement joins TRBV9 to TRBJ2-3, with D possibly matching TRBD2 (5 bases). CDR3 size: 14 residues. Germline CDR1 is SGDLS and CDR2 is YYNGEE. The V and J ends lost 2 bases and 3 bases respectively, with 10 bases between them. This chain's CDR3 is CASSVGEGTDTQYF. The CDR3 DNA is TGTGCCAGCAGCGTGGGCGAGGGTACAGATACGCAGTATTTT.

The chain uses TRBV28 and TRBJ1-2, with D possibly matching TRBD1 (5 bases). From germline, CDR1 is MDHEN and CDR2 SYDVKM. The ends were cut back, 4 bases at V and 0 bases at J, with 15 bases in the middle. This CDR3 comprises 16 residues. This CDR3 reads CASSSGWEVSNYGYTF. CDR3 nucleotides: TGTGCCAGCAGTTCAGGGTGGGAGGTCTCTAACTATGGCTACACCTTC.

This clone was seen just once. This rearrangement joins TRBV5-1 to TRBJ1-1; D unresolved. CDR3 length equals 13 residues. The germline V gene encodes CDR1 SGHRS and CDR2 YFSETQ. V shed 0 bases and J shed 0 bases, with 3 bases lying between them. DNA for the CDR3: TGCGCCAGCAGCTTGGCGGTGAACACTGAAGCTTTCTTT. Translating gives CASSLAVNTEAFF.

The chain joins TRBV29-1 to TRBJ2-5, with 8 nucleotides matching TRBD2. Looked up from germline, CDR1 is SQVTM and CDR2 is ANQGSEA. After removal of 7 bases from V and 2 bases from J, the junction contained 6 bases not matched to a gene. CDR3 size: 13 residues. The CDR3 here is CSAGRGLQETQYF. CDR3 sequence (DNA): TGCAGCGCCGGGAGGGGGTTACAAGAGACCCAGTACTTC.

The rearrangement uses TRBV6-5 and TRBJ2-7, with D perhaps matching TRBD1 (6 bases). CDR1 is MNHEY, CDR2 SVGAGI, per germline. Trimming removed 6 bases at V and 2 bases at J, with 11 bases between. The CDR3 spans 13 residues. The CDR3 region has the DNA TGTGCCAGCAGAAACAGGGTACCCTACGAGCAGTACTTC. Its protein is CASRNRVPYEQYF.

This clone has a handful of counts. The rearrangement uses TRBV11-2 and TRBJ1-1; D is uncertain. V was trimmed by 1 base and J by 6 bases, leaving 6 bases between them. There are 12 residues in the CDR3. Germline V gene lookup returns CDR1 SGHAT and CDR2 FQNNGV. CDR3 sequence reads: CASSLVPAEAFF. The CDR3 DNA follows: TGTGCCAGCAGCTTAGTTCCCGCTGAAGCTTTCTTT.

This clone was counted a few times. V usage is TRBV19 and J usage is TRBJ2-1; maybe TRBD1 (5 bases). Germline V gene sequence: CDR1 LNHDA, CDR2 SQIVND (reference sequence). This CDR3 has 16 amino acids. V was shortened by 2 bases and J by 5 bases, with 16 bases between the two germline ends. Here the CDR3 DNA reads TGTGCCAGTAGTATATTGGGGCAGGGATCGGACAATGAGCAGTTCTTC. Its protein product is CASSILGQGSDNEQFF.

The CDR3 bases are TGCGCCAGCAGTCGGGGGGGAAATACTGAAGCTTTCTTT. Amino acids: CASSRGGNTEAFF. The V gene is TRBV10-2, the J gene TRBJ1-1, with a possible D match to TRBD1 (5 bases). Germline V gives CDR1 WSHSY, CDR2 SAAADI. V lost 5 bases to trimming and J lost 5 bases, with 12 bases between them. The CDR3 is made up of 13 amino acids.